A selection of T cell receptor beta chains follows, all from one sample in a study of CD8 T cells in Susac syndrome. TCRdb fed the immunoSEQ multiplex PCR reads into MiXCR, producing one record per CDR3 protein. This table holds some 160,000 distinct CDR3 sequences, about 95% found once. Sequencing was carried out using CD8+ T cells from PBMCs. All receptors come from a human donor with multiple sclerosis. CDR3s include the opening cysteine and the closing phenylalanine or tryptophan. The D gene is left open where the match is weak. Size values are once, few and many counts, or a class for expanded clones, and some rows have none.

J gene: TRBJ2-7; D gene: TRBD2; clone size: -; V gene: TRBV7-9; CDR3 protein: CASSLRSGTSVSEQYF; CDR3 DNA: TGTGCCAGCAGCCTAAGATCCGGGACTAGCGTCTCCGAGCAGTACTTC
J gene: TRBJ2-3; D gene: -; clone size: -; V gene: TRBV20-1; CDR3 protein: CSARSLDAATADTQYF; CDR3 DNA: TGCAGTGCTAGATCCTTAGACGCGGCGACTGCAGATACGCAGTATTTT
J gene: TRBJ2-1; D gene: -; clone size: -; V gene: TRBV30; CDR3 protein: CAWSVKGLQFF; CDR3 DNA: TGTGCCTGGAGTGTAAAAGGTCTTCAGTTCTTC
J gene: TRBJ2-3; D gene: TRBD2; clone size: -; V gene: TRBV3-1; CDR3 protein: CASQGDGLADTDTQYF; CDR3 DNA: TGTGCCAGCCAAGGGGACGGACTAGCGGACACAGATACGCAGTATTTT
J gene: TRBJ2-7; D gene: -; clone size: -; V gene: TRBV5-1; CDR3 protein: CASSLPDGPTYEQYF; CDR3 DNA: TGCGCCAGCAGCTTGCCGGACGGACCTACCTACGAGCAGTACTTC
J gene: TRBJ1-1; D gene: -; clone size: -; V gene: TRBV6-5; CDR3 protein: CASSYYGTEAFF; CDR3 DNA: TGTGCCAGCAGTTACTACGGCACTGAAGCTTTCTTT
J gene: TRBJ2-1; D gene: -; clone size: -; V gene: TRBV7-3; CDR3 protein: CASSLTLGSSYNEQFF; CDR3 DNA: TGTGCCAGCAGCTTAACGTTGGGGAGCTCCTACAATGAGCAGTTCTTC
J gene: TRBJ2-7; D gene: -; clone size: -; V gene: TRBV14; CDR3 protein: CASSQESYEQYF; CDR3 DNA: TGTGCCAGCAGCCAAGAGAGCTACGAGCAGTACTTC
J gene: TRBJ2-1; D gene: TRBD2; clone size: -; V gene: TRBV7-2; CDR3 protein: CASSLVSLAGENEQFF; CDR3 DNA: TGTGCCAGCAGCTTAGTTTCGCTAGCGGGAGAGAATGAGCAGTTCTTC
J gene: TRBJ2-7; D gene: TRBD2; clone size: -; V gene: TRBV15; CDR3 protein: CATSSPPPGGTAYEQYF; CDR3 DNA: TGTGCCACCAGCAGCCCCCCCCCGGGAGGTACCGCCTACGAGCAGTACTTC
J gene: TRBJ2-1; D gene: -; clone size: -; V gene: TRBV7-8; CDR3 protein: CASSLAPGSGAEQFF; CDR3 DNA: TGTGCCAGCAGCTTAGCGCCTGGGTCGGGGGCTGAGCAGTTCTTC
J gene: TRBJ1-2; D gene: -; clone size: -; V gene: TRBV9; CDR3 protein: CASNQGNYGYTF; CDR3 DNA: TGTGCCAGCAATCAAGGGAACTATGGCTACACCTTC
J gene: TRBJ2-1; D gene: TRBD2; clone size: -; V gene: TRBV28; CDR3 protein: CASTLGTSGYNEQFF; CDR3 DNA: TGTGCCAGCACCCTTGGGACTAGCGGGTACAATGAGCAGTTCTTC
J gene: TRBJ2-3; D gene: -; clone size: -; V gene: TRBV5-1; CDR3 protein: CASSRQGPDTQYF; CDR3 DNA: TGCGCCAGCAGCCGGCAGGGGCCAGATACGCAGTATTTT
J gene: TRBJ2-1; D gene: TRBD1; clone size: once; V gene: TRBV7-9; CDR3 protein: CASSLSEQGRNEQFF; CDR3 DNA: TGTGCCAGCAGCTTATCAGAACAGGGGAGAAATGAGCAGTTCTTC
J gene: TRBJ1-2; D gene: TRBD1; clone size: -; V gene: TRBV29-1; CDR3 protein: CSVVDRESLNYGYTF; CDR3 DNA: TGCAGCGTTGTGGACAGGGAGTCCCTTAACTATGGCTACACCTTC
J gene: TRBJ2-3; D gene: -; clone size: -; V gene: TRBV28; CDR3 protein: CASSWGIRSTDTQYF; CDR3 DNA: TGTGCCAGCAGCTGGGGCATTCGCAGCACAGATACGCAGTATTTT
J gene: TRBJ2-7; D gene: -; clone size: -; V gene: TRBV12-3/TRBV12-4; CDR3 protein: CASSWSYEQYF; CDR3 DNA: TGTGCCAGCAGTTGGTCCTACGAGCAGTACTTC
J gene: TRBJ1-5; D gene: -; clone size: -; V gene: TRBV4-1; CDR3 protein: CASSQDLGNSNQPQHF; CDR3 DNA: TGCGCCAGCAGCCAAGATTTGGGTAATAGCAATCAGCCCCAGCATTTT
J gene: TRBJ2-5; D gene: -; clone size: once; V gene: TRBV7-9; CDR3 protein: CASRSGEAAETQYF; CDR3 DNA: TGTGCCAGCAGGTCCGGGGAGGCCGCAGAGACCCAGTACTTC
J gene: TRBJ2-7; D gene: -; clone size: -; V gene: TRBV20-1; CDR3 protein: CSAREWDSYEQYF; CDR3 DNA: TGCAGTGCTAGAGAATGGGACTCCTACGAGCAGTACTTC
J gene: TRBJ2-7; D gene: -; clone size: -; V gene: TRBV5-1; CDR3 protein: CASQGTGPYEQYF; CDR3 DNA: TGCGCCAGCCAAGGGACGGGTCCCTACGAGCAGTACTTC
J gene: TRBJ2-5; D gene: TRBD2; clone size: -; V gene: TRBV7-9; CDR3 protein: CASSLGLAGTTQRTQYF; CDR3 DNA: TGTGCCAGCAGCTTGGGTCTAGCGGGAACCACGCAAAGGACCCAGTACTTC
J gene: TRBJ1-1; D gene: -; clone size: -; V gene: TRBV3-1; CDR3 protein: CASSQDLRGMNTEAFF; CDR3 DNA: TGTGCCAGCAGCCAAGATCTTCGGGGAATGAACACTGAAGCTTTCTTT
J gene: TRBJ2-1; D gene: TRBD2; clone size: -; V gene: TRBV3-1; CDR3 protein: CASKLAGGSHEQFF; CDR3 DNA: TGTGCCAGCAAACTAGCGGGAGGGAGCCATGAGCAGTTCTTC
J gene: TRBJ2-7; D gene: -; clone size: -; V gene: TRBV28; CDR3 protein: CASSLWGTLTYEQYF; CDR3 DNA: TGTGCCAGCAGTTTATGGGGGACACTAACCTACGAGCAGTACTTC
J gene: TRBJ1-2; D gene: -; clone size: -; V gene: TRBV29-1; CDR3 protein: CSVEGRVGYTF; CDR3 DNA: TGCAGCGTTGAAGGGAGGGTGGGCTACACCTTC
J gene: TRBJ1-2; D gene: -; clone size: -; V gene: TRBV18; CDR3 protein: CASSPDLTLYGYTF; CDR3 DNA: TGTGCCAGCTCACCAGACTTAACCCTCTATGGCTACACCTTC
J gene: TRBJ1-1; D gene: -; clone size: -; V gene: TRBV11-2; CDR3 protein: CASSLGVGIEAFF; CDR3 DNA: TGTGCCAGCAGCTTAGGAGTGGGGATTGAAGCTTTCTTT
J gene: TRBJ2-2; D gene: TRBD2; clone size: -; V gene: TRBV9; CDR3 protein: CASNPSGGLNTGELFF; CDR3 DNA: TGTGCCAGCAATCCTAGCGGGGGTCTGAACACCGGGGAGCTGTTTTTT
J gene: TRBJ2-7; D gene: TRBD2; clone size: -; V gene: TRBV10-3; CDR3 protein: CAIRLSGSSYEQYF; CDR3 DNA: TGTGCCATCAGACTCAGCGGGAGCAGCTACGAGCAGTACTTC
J gene: TRBJ2-1; D gene: -; clone size: once; V gene: TRBV7-9; CDR3 protein: CASSSPKRRSSYNEQFF; CDR3 DNA: TGTGCCAGCAGCAGCCCTAAACGGCGGAGCTCCTACAATGAGCAGTTCTTC
J gene: TRBJ2-1; D gene: -; clone size: -; V gene: TRBV5-6; CDR3 protein: CASSLGQRVYNEQFF; CDR3 DNA: TGTGCCAGCAGCTTAGGACAACGTGTGTACAATGAGCAGTTCTTC
J gene: TRBJ1-2; D gene: -; clone size: -; V gene: TRBV13; CDR3 protein: CASTNPTGNYGYTF; CDR3 DNA: TGTGCCAGCACAAATCCGACGGGTAACTATGGCTACACCTTC
J gene: TRBJ1-3; D gene: -; clone size: -; V gene: TRBV5-1; CDR3 protein: CASSEGFGNTIYF; CDR3 DNA: TGCGCCAGCAGCGAGGGCTTTGGAAACACCATATATTTT
J gene: TRBJ2-1; D gene: -; clone size: -; V gene: TRBV4-1; CDR3 protein: CASSHRLAVGSYNEQFF; CDR3 DNA: TGCGCCAGCAGCCACCGTCTGGCAGTAGGGTCCTACAATGAGCAGTTCTTC
J gene: TRBJ2-6; D gene: -; clone size: -; V gene: TRBV9; CDR3 protein: CASSVDSSSSGANVLTF; CDR3 DNA: TGTGCCAGCAGCGTTGACAGTTCCAGCTCTGGGGCCAACGTCCTGACTTTC
J gene: TRBJ2-5; D gene: -; clone size: -; V gene: TRBV13; CDR3 protein: CASSLVGVDSIQYF; CDR3 DNA: TGTGCCAGCAGCTTAGTCGGTGTAGACAGCATCCAGTACTTC
J gene: TRBJ2-4; D gene: -; clone size: -; V gene: TRBV7-9; CDR3 protein: CASSSTLGLAENIQYF; CDR3 DNA: TGTGCCAGCAGCAGTACGCTGGGATTGGCGGAAAACATTCAGTACTTC
J gene: TRBJ2-1; D gene: TRBD2; clone size: -; V gene: TRBV19; CDR3 protein: CASSWAGAHNEQFF; CDR3 DNA: TGTGCCAGTAGTTGGGCGGGAGCCCACAATGAGCAGTTCTTC
J gene: TRBJ1-2; D gene: -; clone size: -; V gene: TRBV12-3/TRBV12-4; CDR3 protein: CASSPKIKTDGYTF; CDR3 DNA: TGTGCCAGCAGTCCCAAGATTAAGACGGATGGCTACACCTTC
J gene: TRBJ2-3; D gene: -; clone size: once; V gene: TRBV27; CDR3 protein: CASQHQGTLSTDTQYF; CDR3 DNA: TGTGCCTCCCAGCACCAGGGGACACTGAGCACAGATACGCAGTATTTT
J gene: TRBJ1-4; D gene: -; clone size: -; V gene: TRBV4-1; CDR3 protein: CASSQEYRFNEKLFF; CDR3 DNA: TGCGCCAGCAGCCAAGAGTACAGGTTCAATGAAAAACTGTTTTTT
J gene: TRBJ2-1; D gene: -; clone size: -; V gene: TRBV29-1; CDR3 protein: CSVGTAYSYNEQFF; CDR3 DNA: TGCAGCGTTGGGACAGCTTACTCCTACAATGAGCAGTTCTTC